This paragraph covers one T cell receptor beta chain sequence. Its antigen is not known. V lost 1 base and J 8 bases, leaving 8 bases between the germline ends. This CDR3 region has 13 residues. Germline CDR1 reads KGHDR; CDR2 reads SFDVKD. This sample is drawn from a study of response to subunit inactivated influenza vaccine. The study, taken as a whole, reports: It was the authors' suggestion that each seasonal influenza vaccination recruits few new T cells.

TCRdb reprocessed the RT-PCR reads with MiXCR, giving one entry per CDR3 protein. The table lists about 580,000 distinct CDR3 sequences, roughly 15% of them singletons. This clonotype originated in a man over 45 who received an inactivated influenza vaccine. The chain recombines TRBV24-1 with TRBJ2-1, with D perhaps matching TRBD1 (5 bases). The specimen was PBMCs from blood, collected roughly 13 days after vaccination. The CDR3 spells CATSDFEGDEQFF. CDR3 in DNA: TGTGCCACCAGTGATTTCGAAGGGGATGAGCAGTTCTTC.